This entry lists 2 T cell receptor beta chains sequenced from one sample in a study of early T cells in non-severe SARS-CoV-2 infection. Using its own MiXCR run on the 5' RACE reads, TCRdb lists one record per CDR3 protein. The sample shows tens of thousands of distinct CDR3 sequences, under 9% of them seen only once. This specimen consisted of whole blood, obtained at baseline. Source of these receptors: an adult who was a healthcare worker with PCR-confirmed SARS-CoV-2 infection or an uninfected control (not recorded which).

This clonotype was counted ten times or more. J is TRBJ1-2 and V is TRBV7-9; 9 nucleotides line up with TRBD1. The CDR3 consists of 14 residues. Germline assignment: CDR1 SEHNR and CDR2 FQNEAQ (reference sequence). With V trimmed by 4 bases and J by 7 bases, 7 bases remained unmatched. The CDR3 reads CASSWTGATAGYTF. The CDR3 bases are TGTGCCAGCAGCTGGACAGGGGCGACGGCTGGCTACACCTTC.

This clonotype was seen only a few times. CDR3 nucleotides: TGTGCCAGCAGCCCAACTAGCGGAGTCCCGAGTAGAGCCCAGTACTTC. Translating gives CASSPTSGVPSRAQYF. V is TRBV11-2 and J is TRBJ2-5; 8 bases map to TRBD2. The CDR3 runs to 16 residues. V lost 5 bases, J lost 9 bases, and 17 bases stayed unmatched. Germline loops: CDR1 SGHAT, CDR2 FQNNGV.